Listed below are T cell receptor beta chains from one sample, sequenced in a study of shared clonotypes between healthy human individuals. TCRdb's table, derived via immunoSEQ multiplex PCR, lists solely in-frame clones and lacks some. The repertoire includes some 2.1 million clones, about 94% of them detected once, and about 1.1% sits in the top ten. Sequenced sample: naive CD8+ T cells sorted from blood. These receptors came from a man aged 18 to 29 in good health. The CDR3 runs from the conserved cysteine through the conserved F or W. Each record gives: D gene, V gene, clone size, J gene, CDR3 DNA, CDR3 protein. The D gene is left open where the match is weak. A clone size is listed for some rows: how often the clone was seen (once, few, many), or a class if it is expanded.

D: -
V: TRBV9
size: -
J: TRBJ2-3
DNA: TGTGCCAGCAGCGTAGAACTTCTAGGAGCAGATACGCAGTATTTT
CDR3: CASSVELLGADTQYF

D: -
V: TRBV4-1
size: -
J: TRBJ2-7
DNA: TGCGCCAGCAGCCCGGGTACCGGGACCCGCTACGAGCAGTACTTC
CDR3: CASSPGTGTRYEQYF

D: TRBD1
V: TRBV27
size: once
J: TRBJ2-7
DNA: TGTGCCAGCAGCCTCGTCGGGGGACAGGGCCGTTACGAGCAGTACTTC
CDR3: CASSLVGGQGRYEQYF

D: TRBD1
V: TRBV6-1
size: -
J: TRBJ2-7
DNA: TGTGCCAGCATTTGGAAGGGACAGGGGGCTTACGAGCAGTACTTC
CDR3: CASIWKGQGAYEQYF

D: TRBD2
V: TRBV27
size: -
J: TRBJ2-7
DNA: TGTGCCAGCAAGATGGATAGCGGGGGGGGCTACGAGCAGTACTTC
CDR3: CASKMDSGGGYEQYF

D: TRBD2
V: TRBV7-9
size: -
J: TRBJ2-2
DNA: TGTGCCAGCAGCTTTTCCGGGACTAGCGGGAGGGGCACCGGGGAGCTGTTTTTT
CDR3: CASSFSGTSGRGTGELFF

D: TRBD2
V: TRBV27
size: -
J: TRBJ2-1
DNA: TGTGCCAGCAGTGGAACACTAGCGAGCTCCTACAATGAGCAGTTCTTC
CDR3: CASSGTLASSYNEQFF

D: -
V: TRBV7-9
size: -
J: TRBJ1-2
DNA: TGTGCCAGCAGCTTACCTATGTTGGTAAGAGATGGCTACACCTTC
CDR3: CASSLPMLVRDGYTF

D: TRBD1
V: TRBV10-3
size: -
J: TRBJ2-3
DNA: TGTGCCACCTTGGTACGGACAGGGGGATGGGATACGCAGTATTTT
CDR3: CATLVRTGGWDTQYF

D: TRBD1
V: TRBV6-5
size: -
J: TRBJ2-7
DNA: TGTGCCAGCAGTTCTGGACAGGGCTTGAGCTCCTACGAGCAGTACTTC
CDR3: CASSSGQGLSSYEQYF

D: -
V: TRBV25-1
size: -
J: TRBJ2-1
DNA: TGTGCCAGCAGGGATAACGGGCTCGGGTACAATGAGCAGTTCTTC
CDR3: CASRDNGLGYNEQFF

D: -
V: TRBV6-5
size: -
J: TRBJ2-2
DNA: TGTGCCAGCAGCAGACTAGTTTCGAACACCGGGGAGCTGTTTTTT
CDR3: CASSRLVSNTGELFF

D: TRBD1
V: TRBV27
size: -
J: TRBJ1-6
DNA: TGTGCCAGCAGCACTCAGGGGGCCAATTCACCCCTCCACTTT
CDR3: CASSTQGANSPLHF

D: -
V: TRBV19
size: -
J: TRBJ1-1
DNA: TGTGCCAGTAGTATCGCGGGTCTTTGGGGCGGCAACGGGAACACTGAAGCTTTCTTT
CDR3: CASSIAGLWGGNGNTEAFF

D: TRBD1
V: TRBV19
size: -
J: TRBJ2-3
DNA: TGTGCCAGTAGTATCGCGACAGGGGGCACAGATACGCAGTATTTT
CDR3: CASSIATGGTDTQYF

D: TRBD2
V: TRBV27
size: -
J: TRBJ2-2
DNA: TGTGCCAGCAGATCCTCTAGCGGGTTGAACACCGGGGAGCTGTTTTTT
CDR3: CASRSSSGLNTGELFF

D: TRBD1
V: TRBV5-6
size: -
J: TRBJ1-2
DNA: TGTGCCAGCAGACGGACAGGGGTCAATGGCTACACCTTC
CDR3: CASRRTGVNGYTF

D: TRBD1
V: TRBV19
size: -
J: TRBJ1-1
DNA: TGTGCCAGTAGTATAGATTCGCCAGGGGGCTGGGGAACTGAAGCTTTCTTT
CDR3: CASSIDSPGGWGTEAFF